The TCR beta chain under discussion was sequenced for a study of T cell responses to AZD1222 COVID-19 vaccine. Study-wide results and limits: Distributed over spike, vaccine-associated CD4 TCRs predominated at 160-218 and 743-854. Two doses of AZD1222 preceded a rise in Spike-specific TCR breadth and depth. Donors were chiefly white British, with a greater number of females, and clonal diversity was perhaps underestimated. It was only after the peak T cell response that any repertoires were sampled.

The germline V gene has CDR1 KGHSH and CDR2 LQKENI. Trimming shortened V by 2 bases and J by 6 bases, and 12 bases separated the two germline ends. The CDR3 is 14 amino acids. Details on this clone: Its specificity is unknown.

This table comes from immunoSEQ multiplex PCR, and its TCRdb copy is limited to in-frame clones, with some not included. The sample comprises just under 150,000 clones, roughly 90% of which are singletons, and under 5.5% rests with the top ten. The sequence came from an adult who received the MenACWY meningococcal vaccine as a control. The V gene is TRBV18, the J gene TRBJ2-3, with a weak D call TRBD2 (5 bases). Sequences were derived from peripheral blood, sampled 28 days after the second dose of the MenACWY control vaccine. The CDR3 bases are TGTGCCAGCTCACCAGGAGGAACAGACGATACGCAGTATTTT. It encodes CASSPGGTDDTQYF.